Listed here are 30 T cell receptor beta chains from one sample, sequenced in a study of breast tumors, draining lymph nodes, adjacent tissues. One entry per CDR3 protein results from TCRdb running MiXCR on the multiplex PCR reads. The data hold around 43,000 distinct CDR3 sequences, with 20% to 25% observed a single time. Sequencing was carried out using breast tumor tissue. The receptors were gathered from a female donor with breast cancer. Some clones in this sample may be carry-over from other donors' samples.

This clonotype was picked up many times. The chain combines TRBV20-1 with TRBJ2-1; TRBD2 might be the D (6 bases). CDR1 and CDR2 (germline): DFQATT, SNEGSKA (reference sequence). Trimming stripped 0 bases from V and 2 bases from J, with 11 bases between. CDR3 length equals 15 residues. The CDR3, as DNA: TGCAGTGCTAGAGACTGGCGGGACGCCTACAATGAGCAGTTCTTC. Its translation is CSARDWRDAYNEQFF.

This clonotype is a singleton in its sample. This chain joins TRBV11-1 and TRBJ1-1; tentatively, D is TRBD1 (6 bases). Germline CDR1 reads SGHAT; CDR2 reads FQDESV (reference sequence). V lost 0 bases and J lost 0, with 17 bases in between. The CDR3 runs 18 residues. The CDR3 sequence: CASSLALRGGGLNTEAFF. As DNA, the CDR3 is TGTGCCAGCAGCTTAGCGCTCAGGGGCGGGGGCCTGAACACTGAAGCTTTCTTT.

Comment on this clonotype: A much larger clonotype is one base distant, so this may be a read error. The chain links TRBV30 to TRBJ1-2; no clear D. This CDR3 has 12 residues. V gave up 3 bases and J gave up 8 bases, with 13 bases separating them. CDR1 and CDR2 (germline): GTSNPN, SVGIG (reference sequence). The CDR3 reads CAWSLPSAGYTF. The CDR3 DNA sequence: TGTGCCTGGAGCCTACCGAGTGCAGGCTACACCTTC.

This clonotype was recorded many times. This could be a read error, since a much larger clone is one nucleotide away. This chain joins TRBV20-1 and TRBJ2-7; TRBD2 matches at 7 bases. The CDR3 is 14 residues long. Unmatched junction bases numbered 7, after V lost 1 base and J lost 4 bases. Germline CDR1 and CDR2: DFQATT and SNEGSKA (reference sequence). The chain's CDR3 is CSARGCLAEYEQYF. The CDR3 DNA reads as TGCAGTGCTAGAGGGTGTCTAGCGGAATACGAGCAGTACTTC.

This clonotype was counted once. Possible read error: a much larger clone is one base away. V usage is TRBV7-3 and J usage is TRBJ2-5; D may match TRBD1 or TRBD2 (7 bases each). The germline V gene has CDR1 SGHTA and CDR2 FQGTGA. The CDR3 totals 15 residues. The DNA of the CDR3 is TGTGCCCGCAGCTTAACGGGGGGACAGCAAGAGACCCAGTACTTC. Encoded protein: CARSLTGGQQETQYF.

Concerning this clonotype: A much larger clone lies a single base off, so this may be a read error. In DNA, the CDR3 is TGTGCCAATACTTTAACAGGGGTCGAAAAACTGTTTTTT. It encodes CANTLTGVEKLFF. The chain carries TRBV19 and TRBJ1-4; 7 nucleotides align to TRBD1. This CDR3 contains 13 residues. V shed 10 bases and J 8 bases; nucleotides not matched to a gene: 10. CDR1 and CDR2 from the germline V gene are LNHDA and SQIVND (reference sequence).

The V gene is TRBV7-9, the J gene TRBJ1-2; TRBD1 matches 8 bases. V lost 5 bases, J lost 4 bases, and 9 bases stayed unmatched. Germline CDR1 and CDR2: SEHNR and FQNEAQ (reference sequence). The CDR3 loop spans 15 amino acids. CDR3 in amino acids: CASSLAGGSLYGYTF. In DNA form, the CDR3 reads TGTGCCAGCAGCCTCGCAGGGGGCTCCCTCTATGGCTACACCTTC. The complete variable domain, with remaining parts taken from reference TRBV7-9 and TRBJ1-2, reads DTGVSQNPRHKITKRGQNVTFRCDPISEHNRLYWYRQTLGQGPEFLTYFQNEAQLEKSRLLSDRFSAERPKGSFSTLEIQRTEQGDSAMYLCASSLAGGSLYGYTFGSGTRLTVV.

V usage is TRBV3-1 and J usage is TRBJ1-5, with no clear D. The germline V gene encodes CDR1 LGHDT and CDR2 YNNKEL (reference sequence). Deletions cut 0 bases from V and 3 bases from J, with 9 bases between. CDR3 length equals 15 residues. The CDR3 loop is CASSQDVGNNQPQHF. The CDR3 DNA reads as TGTGCCAGCAGCCAAGATGTAGGGAACAATCAGCCCCAGCATTTT.

This clonotype was detected ten times or more. V is TRBV7-3 and J is TRBJ1-2; tentatively, D is TRBD1 (5 bases). The V end was cut by 3 bases, the J end by 10 bases, with 15 bases between. CDR1 and CDR2 from the germline V gene are SGHTA and FQGTGA. The CDR3 is 13 amino acids. The CDR3 sequence: CASSLSRGRAYTF. DNA of the CDR3: TGTGCCAGCAGCTTGTCTAGGGGAAGAGCCTACACCTTC. Variable domain in full (rest from reference TRBV7-3 and TRBJ1-2): GAGVSQTPSNKVTEKGKYVELRCDPISGHTALYWYRQSLGQGPEFLIYFQGTGAADDSGLPNDRFFAVRPEGSVSTLKIQRTERGDSAVYLCASSLSRGRAYTFGSGTRLTVV.

The J gene is TRBJ2-7, the V gene TRBV7-2; no firm D call. Looked up from germline, CDR1 is SGHTA and CDR2 is FQGNSA. The CDR3 sequence is 12 residues long. Trimming removed 6 bases at V and 5 bases at J, with 11 bases between. Here the CDR3 reads CASSLTHNEQYF. The CDR3 DNA sequence: TGTGCCAGCAGTCTTACTCACAACGAGCAGTACTTC.

This clonotype was observed at least ten times. This chain links TRBV11-3 with TRBJ1-6, with unresolved D. Germline CDR1 SGHNT, CDR2 YENEEA. The CDR3 extends over 14 amino acids. V shed 3 bases and J shed 10 bases, with 13 bases lying between them. The CDR3 DNA is TGTGCCAGCAGCTTGACGGCTTTTGGGTCACCCCTCCACTTT. It encodes CASSLTAFGSPLHF.

This clonotype was detected many times. This sequence joins TRBV11-2 and TRBJ1-2; no reliable D call. V lost 5 bases, J lost 3 bases, and 7 bases lay in between. This CDR3 spans 12 amino acids. Germline V gene sequence: CDR1 SGHAT, CDR2 FQNNGV. The DNA of the CDR3 is TGTGCCAGCAGCCAAATGGACTATGGCTACACCTTC. Translated, it gives CASSQMDYGYTF. The full variable domain, with the rest looked up from reference TRBV11-2 and TRBJ1-2, is EAGVAQSPRYKIIEKRQSVAFWCNPISGHATLYWYQQILGQGPKLLIQFQNNGVVDDSQLPKDRFSAERLKGVDSTLKIQPAKLEDSAVYLCASSQMDYGYTFGSGTRLTVV.

This clonotype was counted ten times or more. This rearrangement joins TRBV20-1 to TRBJ1-5; weak D call: TRBD1 (5 bases). The V gene's germline CDR1 is DFQATT and CDR2 SNEGSKA (reference sequence). The CDR3 runs to 12 residues. V was trimmed by 7 bases and J by 12 bases, leaving 19 bases between them. CDR3 nucleotide sequence: TGCAGTGGTTCGAGGGACCCCCTAATCCAGCATTTT. Amino acids: CSGSRDPLIQHF.

The rearrangement links TRBV27 to TRBJ2-1; 9 nucleotides agree with TRBD1. The germline V gene encodes CDR1 MNHEY and CDR2 SMNVEV (reference sequence). V was pared by 6 bases and J by 7 bases, with 10 bases of the junction left unmatched. The CDR3 sequence is 15 residues long. The CDR3 DNA follows: TGTGCCAGCAGCCGGGACAGGGCTGGGGGTAATGAGCAGTTCTTC. The encoded protein is CASSRDRAGGNEQFF.

This clonotype was counted many times. The rearrangement joins TRBV6-1 to TRBJ1-6; D remains unclear. V dropped 4 bases and J dropped 2 bases, with 6 bases sitting between them. The CDR3 is 14 residues long. Per germline, CDR1 MNHNS and CDR2 SASEGT. CDR3 coding DNA: TGTGCCAGCAGTGCGGGCCCCTATAATTCACCCCTCCACTTT. Translated, it gives CASSAGPYNSPLHF.

The genes are TRBV6-4 and TRBJ2-6; the match to TRBD1 covers 8 bases. Germline V gene data show CDR1 as MRHNA and CDR2 as SNTAGT. This CDR3 is 15 amino acids long. The ends lost 6 bases at V and 2 bases at J; junction bases unmatched: 3. CDR3: CASRQDRAGANVLTF. The CDR3 DNA follows: TGTGCCAGCAGACAGGACAGGGCTGGGGCCAACGTCCTGACTTTC.

This clonotype showed up many times. The chain joins TRBV7-3 to TRBJ2-7; D is ambiguous. Germline V gene sequence: CDR1 SGHTA, CDR2 FQGTGA. The germline V and J ends were trimmed by 3 bases and 1 base, with 7 bases remaining between them. This CDR3 has 13 residues. The DNA of the CDR3 is TGTGCCAGCAGCTTTGGGGATTCCTACGAGCAGTACTTC. It codes for CASSFGDSYEQYF. The variable domain in full, with the rest retrieved from reference TRBV7-3 and TRBJ2-7, is GAGVSQTPSNKVTEKGKYVELRCDPISGHTALYWYRQSLGQGPEFLIYFQGTGAADDSGLPNDRFFAVRPEGSVSTLKIQRTERGDSAVYLCASSFGDSYEQYFGPGTRLTVT.

The sample holds many counts of this clonotype. The CDR3 region is CATSDDSVRGYTF. CDR3 sequence (DNA): TGTGCCACCAGTGACGACAGCGTCCGTGGCTACACCTTC. The J gene is TRBJ1-2, the V gene TRBV24-1; D possibly corresponds to TRBD1 (5 bases). The V end was cut by 4 bases, the J end by 7 bases, with 12 bases between. Germline lookup yields CDR1 KGHDR and CDR2 SFDVKD. CDR3 length equals 13 residues.

The chain recombines TRBV12-3 or TRBV12-4 with TRBJ2-2; D might be TRBD2 (6 bases). The CDR3 extends over 15 amino acids. V was pared by 3 bases and J by 4 bases, with 12 bases between. Here the CDR3 DNA reads TGTGCCAGCAGTTTTAACGGGGGTGCCACCGGGGAGCTGTTTTTT. Translated, it gives CASSFNGGATGELFF.

This clonotype was detected many times. V is TRBV18 and J is TRBJ1-2, with a tentative D call TRBD1 (5 bases). Germline V gives CDR1 KGHSH, CDR2 LQKENI. V dropped 1 base and J dropped 4 bases, with 13 bases sitting between them. The CDR3 covers 15 residues. CDR3 in DNA: TGTGCCAGCTCACCACGATCAGGGAATTCCTATGGCTACACCTTC. Its translation: CASSPRSGNSYGYTF.

This clonotype was seen repeatedly, ten times or more. J is TRBJ2-7 and V is TRBV2, with D unresolved. Germline assignment: CDR1 SNHLY and CDR2 FYNNEI. V lost 3 bases to trimming and J lost 2 bases, with 5 bases between them. The CDR3 covers 12 residues. The CDR3 DNA sequence: TGTGCCAGCAGTGAGCCGACCTACGAGCAGTACTTC. Encoded protein: CASSEPTYEQYF.

This clonotype appeared many times. The J gene is TRBJ2-7, the V gene TRBV5-6; possibly TRBD1 for D (6 bases). This CDR3 has 14 residues. The V gene lost 4 bases and the J gene lost 4 bases, with 15 bases spanning the gap. Germline CDR1 and CDR2: SGHDT and YYEEEE. The CDR3 loop is CASSPTGHKYEQYF. The CDR3 nucleotides are TGTGCCAGCAGCCCAACGGGACACAAATACGAGCAGTACTTC.

This clonotype has a count of ten or more. The V gene is TRBV6-1, the J gene TRBJ1-5, with a tentative D call TRBD1 (5 bases). Trimming took 1 base from V and 5 from J, leaving 9 bases between them. Germline V CDR1 and CDR2: MNHNS, SASEGT. The CDR3 spans 14 residues. CDR3 bases: TGTGCCAGCAGTGAAGGGGGGGGGTATCAGCCCCAGCATTTT. Protein product: CASSEGGGYQPQHF.

This clonotype was recorded at least ten times. The chain uses TRBV5-1 and TRBJ1-6; D might be TRBD1 (6 bases). Trimming removed 2 bases from V and 8 bases from J, with 14 bases in between. Germline values: CDR1 SGHRS, CDR2 YFSETQ. CDR3 length: 15 residues. As DNA, the CDR3 is TGCGCCAGCAGCTTACAGGGCGTTTTGGATTCACCCCTCCACTTT. Protein product: CASSLQGVLDSPLHF.

This clonotype was recorded many times. This chain uses TRBV20-1 with TRBJ1-5, with 7 nucleotides matching TRBD1. The CDR3 is made up of 13 amino acids. V shed 6 bases and J 5 bases; nucleotides not matched to a gene: 7. Germline V gene lookup returns CDR1 DFQATT and CDR2 SNEGSKA (reference sequence). The CDR3 region is CSAQGGRDQPQHF. The CDR3 DNA reads as TGCAGTGCCCAAGGGGGCAGGGATCAGCCCCAGCATTTT.

In this sample, this clonotype turned up many times. The chain is built from TRBV7-2 and TRBJ2-5; D is possibly TRBD1 (7 bases). CDR1 is SGHTA and CDR2 is FQGNSA in the germline V gene. The ends were cut back, 0 bases at V and 5 bases at J, with 10 bases in the middle. This CDR3 is built from 14 residues. The CDR3 reads CASSLAAGGETQYF. In DNA form, the CDR3 reads TGTGCCAGCAGCTTAGCTGCAGGGGGGGAGACCCAGTACTTC.

This clonotype was counted at least ten times. The V call is TRBV27, the J call TRBJ2-5, with unresolved D. The germline CDR1 and CDR2 sequences are MNHEY and SMNVEV (reference sequence). This CDR3 has 14 residues. The V gene lost 4 bases and the J gene lost 5 bases, with 14 bases spanning the gap. This CDR3 is CASSSPSYGETQYF. CDR3 nucleotide sequence: TGTGCCAGCAGTTCACCGTCTTATGGGGAGACCCAGTACTTC.

The gene calls are TRBV9 and TRBJ2-3; the D gene could be TRBD1 or TRBD2 (7 bases each). The germline gives CDR1 SGDLS, CDR2 YYNGEE. The CDR3 is made up of 15 amino acids. Trimming left V 0 bases short and J 7 bases short, with 15 bases between. The CDR3 loop is CASSVGGGGIHTQYF. The CDR3 coding sequence is TGTGCCAGCAGCGTAGGGGGAGGGGGCATACATACGCAGTATTTT.

About this clonotype itself: One base away lies a much larger clone, so this may be a sequencing read error. The chain uses TRBV2 and TRBJ2-7; perhaps D is TRBD1 or TRBD2 (5 bases each). Germline values: CDR1 SNHLY, CDR2 FYNNEI. The V and J ends lost 7 bases and 9 bases respectively, with 19 bases between them. CDR3 size: 13 residues. The CDR3 DNA follows: TGTGCCAGCAAATACACGGGGCTCGGTGGGCAGTACTTC. Its translation is CASKYTGLGGQYF.

This clonotype was counted at least ten times. CDR3 residues: CSARDLAGGIDTQYF. CDR3 in DNA: TGCAGTGCTAGAGATCTTGCGGGGGGAATAGATACGCAGTATTTT. The chain recombines TRBV20-1 with TRBJ2-3; 8 nucleotides match TRBD2. The junction had 7 bases not matched to a gene; V was cut back by 0 bases and J by 5 bases. CDR3 length: 15 amino acids. Germline CDR1 DFQATT, CDR2 SNEGSKA (reference sequence).